These 16 T cell receptor beta chains share one sample of origin, sequenced in a study of vaccination and CD4 T cells after COVID-19. Oncomine TCR Beta short-read sequencing was applied to DNA from cultured CD4+ T cells. Each CDR3 protein is one row after TCRdb ran MiXCR on the PCR reads. In the table there are 9,500 to 15,000 distinct CDR3 sequences, 60% of which are singletons. Their specific antigens are unknown. Documented treatment: approximately 11-day PBMC culture with coronavirus spike peptide pools or control peptides (ViraFEST assay). The material sequenced was CD4+ T cells from blood, cultured in vitro. Receptors were obtained from a human donor who had recovered from COVID-19.

The chain has TRBV11-3 and TRBJ2-7, with 8 bases that match TRBD1. The CDR3 is made up of 13 amino acids. V was pared by 5 bases and J by 9 bases, with 9 bases of the junction left unmatched. Germline values: CDR1 SGHNT, CDR2 YENEEA. As DNA, the CDR3 is TGTGCCAGCAGCCGTTTTGGACAGGGCGGGCAGTACTTC. Its translation: CASSRFGQGGQYF. The full variable domain, rest sourced from reference TRBV11-3 and TRBJ2-7, is EAGVVQSPRYKIIEKKQPVAFWCNPISGHNTLYWYLQNLGQGPELLIRYENEEAVDDSQLPKDRFSAERLKGVDSTLKIQPAELGDSAVYLCASSRFGQGGQYFGPGTRLTVT.

The chain has TRBV28 and TRBJ1-2; D uncertain. The CDR3 is 17 amino acids. V was clipped by 2 bases and J by 5 bases, with 21 bases between them. Germline CDR1 MDHEN, CDR2 SYDVKM. The chain's CDR3 is CASSLEGPRVATYGYTF. Here the CDR3 DNA reads TGTGCCAGCAGTTTAGAGGGTCCCAGAGTTGCTACTTATGGCTACACCTTC.

This clonotype was observed a single time. The rearrangement uses TRBV19 and TRBJ1-5; TRBD1 is a possible D gene (5 bases). CDR1 and CDR2 from the germline V gene are LNHDA and SQIVND (reference sequence). This CDR3 is 14 amino acids long. Deletions cut 7 bases from V and 6 bases from J, with 16 bases between. CDR3 region: CASTDPGRGQPQHF. CDR3 DNA: TGTGCCAGTACCGACCCGGGACGGGGTCAGCCCCAGCATTTT.

The V gene is TRBV2, the J gene TRBJ1-5; D remains unclear. The CDR3 extends over 10 amino acids. Germline CDR1 is SNHLY and CDR2 is FYNNEI. V was pared by 8 bases and J by 6 bases, with 5 bases between. The CDR3 coding sequence is TGTGCCAGCGGAAGTCAGCCCCAGCATTTT. The encoded protein is CASGSQPQHF. Full variable domain (remainder filled in from reference TRBV2 and TRBJ1-5): EPEVTQTPSHQVTQMGQEVILRCVPISNHLYFYWYRQILGQKVEFLVSFYNNEISEKSEIFDDQFSVERPDGSNFTLKIRSTKLEDSAMYFCASGSQPQHFGDGTRLSIL.

This clonotype has a handful of counts. The rearrangement links TRBV20-1 to TRBJ2-3, with 10 bases lining up with TRBD1. The length of the CDR3 is 14 residues. Unmatched junction bases numbered 8, after V lost 6 bases and J lost 5 bases. Germline-derived CDR1 and CDR2 are DFQATT and SNEGSKA (reference sequence). The CDR3 bases are TGCAGTGCAGAGACAGGGGGCGGGAGAGATACGCAGTATTTT. It encodes CSAETGGGRDTQYF.

This chain uses TRBV6-1 with TRBJ2-1; the D is unclear. V lost 2 bases, J lost 8 bases, and 10 bases lay in between. Germline-derived CDR1 and CDR2 are MNHNS and SASEGT. CDR3 size: 13 residues. The CDR3 reads CASSETKGHEQFF. CDR3 DNA sequence: TGTGCCAGCAGTGAAACAAAGGGCCATGAGCAGTTCTTC.

The rearrangement joins TRBV7-6 to TRBJ2-2, with 12 nucleotides matching TRBD1. The CDR3 length is 16 residues. Germline CDR1 SGHVS, CDR2 FNYEAQ. The V gene end was trimmed by 5 bases and the J gene end by 4 bases; junction bases not matched to a gene: 5. As DNA, the CDR3 is TGTGCCAGCAGCCCGGGACAGGGGGCTCCCACCGGGGAGCTGTTTTTT. It is translated as CASSPGQGAPTGELFF.

The chain carries TRBV29-1 and TRBJ2-3; D might be TRBD1 (6 bases). The ends were cut back, 7 bases at V and 2 bases at J, with 10 bases in the middle. CDR1 and CDR2 from the germline V gene are SQVTM and ANQGSEA. The CDR3 loop spans 12 amino acids. CDR3 DNA: TGCAGCGCCAGGGACAACACAGATACGCAGTATTTT. It yields the protein CSARDNTDTQYF.

In this sample, this clonotype turned up a few times. The V gene is TRBV6-1, the J gene TRBJ2-5; no clear D gene. Trimming cost V 11 bases and J 3 bases, with 19 bases left between them. CDR3 length: 14 amino acids. Per germline, CDR1 MNHNS and CDR2 SASEGT. CDR3 DNA: TGTGCCGCCGATTCGCTTACTCTAAAAGAGACCCAGTACTTC. Encoded protein: CAADSLTLKETQYF.

This clonotype was detected only a few times. The chain recombines TRBV27 with TRBJ1-1, with D possibly matching TRBD1 (5 bases). Germline V gene sequence: CDR1 MNHEY, CDR2 SMNVEV (reference sequence). With 5 bases removed from V and 3 bases from J, the gap between germline ends came to 13 bases. The CDR3 consists of 14 residues. CDR3 amino acids: CASSPGTLDTEAFF. The CDR3, as DNA: TGTGCCAGCAGTCCAGGGACCCTTGACACTGAAGCTTTCTTT.

The chain combines TRBV20-1 with TRBJ2-1; TRBD2 matches at 7 bases. Germline V gene data show CDR1 as DFQATT and CDR2 as SNEGSKA (reference sequence). The trim removed 1 base at V and 0 bases at J, leaving 6 bases unmatched. The CDR3 is 16 residues long. The CDR3 here is CSARVGGSTSYNEQFF. The CDR3 nucleotides read TGCAGTGCTAGAGTCGGCGGGAGCACCTCCTACAATGAGCAGTTCTTC.

The gene calls are TRBV7-9 and TRBJ2-7, with D possibly matching TRBD1 (6 bases). Germline loops: CDR1 SEHNR, CDR2 FQNEAQ (reference sequence). Trimming removed 5 bases at V and 4 bases at J, with 9 bases between. The CDR3 contains 12 residues. The CDR3 DNA reads as TGTGCCAGCAGCCCGACAGGTTACGAGCAGTACTTC. Its protein product is CASSPTGYEQYF.

The rearrangement links TRBV19 to TRBJ1-2; D not certain. The CDR3 is made up of 15 amino acids. Trimming took off 6 bases at V and 0 bases at J, with 14 bases between the two ends. Germline V gene data show CDR1 as LNHDA and CDR2 as SQIVND (reference sequence). CDR3 region: CASRRAEESNYGYTF. In DNA form, the CDR3 reads TGTGCCAGTAGGCGGGCCGAAGAATCTAACTATGGCTACACCTTC.

V usage is TRBV6-1 and J usage is TRBJ1-2; 10 bases are a match to TRBD1. The CDR3 sequence is 14 residues long. In germline, CDR1 is MNHNS, CDR2 SASEGT. The V and J ends lost 8 bases and 5 bases, in that order; junction bases with no gene match: 8. CDR3 sequence (DNA): TGTGCCAGCCGGGTTGACAGGGGGCTTTATGGCTACACCTTC. This encodes CASRVDRGLYGYTF.

This rearrangement joins TRBV7-2 to TRBJ2-2; D unclear. Germline-derived CDR1 and CDR2 are SGHTA and FQGNSA. This CDR3 spans 16 amino acids. The germline V and J ends were trimmed by 2 bases and 2 bases, with 12 bases remaining between them. CDR3 amino acids: CASSLSGFENTGELFF. CDR3 bases: TGTGCCAGCAGCTTAAGTGGGTTCGAAAACACCGGGGAGCTGTTTTTT.

The chain carries TRBV6-1 and TRBJ2-1, with 9 bases matching TRBD2. Germline V lookup: CDR1 MNHNS, CDR2 SASEGT. The trim removed 7 bases at V and 4 bases at J, leaving 8 bases unmatched. This CDR3 is 15 amino acids long. As DNA, the CDR3 is TGTGCCAGCATGGAAGCGGGAGGACGGTACAATGAGCAGTTCTTC. Translated, it gives CASMEAGGRYNEQFF.